The rows below give T cell receptor beta chains drawn from one sample of a study of cytomegalovirus exposure and HLA in healthy donors. Using immunoSEQ multiplex PCR, the repertoire was profiled, and TCRdb retains in-frame clones only, with some absent. The data show 50,000 to 60,000 clones, with 75% to 85% seen just once and about 1.5% held by the top ten. The sample comprised PBMCs. The receptors originated from a female donor in good health and CMV-seronegative. Each CDR3 is given with its conserved first and last residue. The D gene is left open where the match is weak. The size of a clone is reported for some rows only, either as once, few or many, or as a class for expanded clones.

d_gene: NA
abundance: NA
j_gene: TRBJ2-3
v_gene: TRBV12-5
CDR3nt: TGTGCTAGTGGTTTTGCCCCGCGGCGGACTGCAAGCACAGATACGCAGTATTTT
CDR3aa: CASGFAPRRTASTDTQYF

d_gene: TRBD2
abundance: NA
j_gene: TRBJ2-3
v_gene: TRBV6-1
CDR3nt: TGTGCCAGCAGTGACATAGGACTAGCCCAAGATACGCAGTATTTT
CDR3aa: CASSDIGLAQDTQYF

d_gene: NA
abundance: NA
j_gene: TRBJ2-7
v_gene: TRBV7-9
CDR3nt: TGTGCCAGCAGCTTAAAATTAAATTACGAGCAGTACTTC
CDR3aa: CASSLKLNYEQYF

d_gene: NA
abundance: NA
j_gene: TRBJ1-3
v_gene: TRBV7-6
CDR3nt: TGTGCCAGCAGCTCATCAGTTCCATCCTCTGGAAACACCATATATTTT
CDR3aa: CASSSSVPSSGNTIYF

d_gene: NA
abundance: few
j_gene: TRBJ1-1
v_gene: TRBV7-2
CDR3nt: TGTGCCAGCAGACCTAACAGGGCTATGAACACTGAAGCTTTCTTT
CDR3aa: CASRPNRAMNTEAFF

d_gene: NA
abundance: NA
j_gene: TRBJ2-1
v_gene: TRBV7-3
CDR3nt: TGTGCCAGCAGGAGCCGGGGAGTTCCATTCTACAATGAGCAGTTCTTC
CDR3aa: CASRSRGVPFYNEQFF

d_gene: NA
abundance: NA
j_gene: TRBJ2-7
v_gene: TRBV5-1
CDR3nt: TGCGCCAGCAGCTTGCCCCAGGGGCGAGAGGGTCCCTACTACGAGCAGTACTTC
CDR3aa: CASSLPQGREGPYYEQYF

d_gene: NA
abundance: NA
j_gene: TRBJ2-7
v_gene: TRBV25-1
CDR3nt: TGTGCCAGCAGTCAAACGGCCTACGAGCAGTACTTC
CDR3aa: CASSQTAYEQYF

d_gene: NA
abundance: NA
j_gene: TRBJ1-4
v_gene: TRBV13
CDR3nt: TGTGCCAGCAGCTTAGGGCAGGCTGGGACTAATGAAAAACTGTTTTTT
CDR3aa: CASSLGQAGTNEKLFF

d_gene: NA
abundance: once
j_gene: TRBJ1-3
v_gene: TRBV6-1
CDR3nt: TGTGCCAGCGGAGGACTTTCCTCTGGAAACACCATATATTTT
CDR3aa: CASGGLSSGNTIYF

d_gene: TRBD1
abundance: few
j_gene: TRBJ1-1
v_gene: TRBV30
CDR3nt: TGTGCCGGGACAGGGACAGGGGGCTACCTGAACACTGAAGCTTTCTTT
CDR3aa: CAGTGTGGYLNTEAFF

d_gene: TRBD1
abundance: NA
j_gene: TRBJ1-2
v_gene: TRBV29-1
CDR3nt: TGCAGCGTACAAGACAGGGGCTATGGCCACACCTTC
CDR3aa: CSVQDRGYGHTF

d_gene: NA
abundance: once
j_gene: TRBJ1-4
v_gene: TRBV6-5
CDR3nt: TGTGCCAGCAGTTACTCGGGGCGGGATAATGAAAAACTGTTTTTT
CDR3aa: CASSYSGRDNEKLFF

d_gene: TRBD2
abundance: NA
j_gene: TRBJ2-1
v_gene: TRBV7-2
CDR3nt: TGTGCCAGCAGCTTAGCTAGCGGGGGGGGCTCCTACAATGAGCAGTTCTTC
CDR3aa: CASSLASGGGSYNEQFF

d_gene: NA
abundance: NA
j_gene: TRBJ2-3
v_gene: TRBV7-8
CDR3nt: TGTGCCAGCAGCTTTAGGCGGGGAGATACGCAGTATTTT
CDR3aa: CASSFRRGDTQYF

d_gene: NA
abundance: NA
j_gene: TRBJ2-1
v_gene: TRBV7-2
CDR3nt: TGTGCCAGCAGCTTAGACGGGGGAGCCAATGAGCAGTTCTTC
CDR3aa: CASSLDGGANEQFF

d_gene: TRBD2
abundance: NA
j_gene: TRBJ2-3
v_gene: TRBV12-5
CDR3nt: TGTGCTAGTGGCTCCGGACTAGCGGGGACAGATACGCAGTATTTT
CDR3aa: CASGSGLAGTDTQYF

d_gene: TRBD1
abundance: NA
j_gene: TRBJ1-1
v_gene: TRBV4-1
CDR3nt: TGCGCCAGCAGCTCCTGGGGGACAGGAGCGAACACTGAAGCTTTCTTT
CDR3aa: CASSSWGTGANTEAFF

d_gene: TRBD1
abundance: NA
j_gene: TRBJ2-4
v_gene: TRBV28
CDR3nt: TGTGCCAGCAGTACCCAGACAGGGTGGGGGATAGCCAAAAACATTCAGTACTTC
CDR3aa: CASSTQTGWGIAKNIQYF

d_gene: NA
abundance: NA
j_gene: TRBJ1-1
v_gene: TRBV6-6
CDR3nt: TGTGCCAGCAGTCCAGGGGTTACTGAAGCTTTCTTT
CDR3aa: CASSPGVTEAFF

d_gene: NA
abundance: NA
j_gene: TRBJ2-7
v_gene: TRBV9
CDR3nt: TGTGCCAGCAGCGTAGATGACAGTGTTTCCTACGAGCAGTACTTC
CDR3aa: CASSVDDSVSYEQYF

d_gene: NA
abundance: NA
j_gene: TRBJ1-5
v_gene: TRBV7-9
CDR3nt: TGTGCCAGCAGCTTAGGACAGGAACCGCCCCAGCATTTT
CDR3aa: CASSLGQEPPQHF

d_gene: NA
abundance: few
j_gene: TRBJ1-1
v_gene: TRBV2
CDR3nt: TGTGCCAGCCTCCTCCTAAGCGGAGCGGAAGAAGCTTTCTTT
CDR3aa: CASLLLSGAEEAFF

d_gene: TRBD2
abundance: NA
j_gene: TRBJ2-1
v_gene: TRBV15
CDR3nt: TGTGCCACCAGCAGAGGAGCGACTAGCGCGAATGAGCAGTTCTTC
CDR3aa: CATSRGATSANEQFF

d_gene: NA
abundance: NA
j_gene: TRBJ2-1
v_gene: TRBV7-9
CDR3nt: TGTGCCAGCAGAAGTGCCGGGACACTTGACTACAATGAGCAGTTCTTC
CDR3aa: CASRSAGTLDYNEQFF

d_gene: NA
abundance: NA
j_gene: TRBJ1-5
v_gene: TRBV6-6
CDR3nt: TGTGCCAGCAGTTATCCCCCGGGGTCGAGCAATCAGCCCCAGCATTTT
CDR3aa: CASSYPPGSSNQPQHF

d_gene: NA
abundance: NA
j_gene: TRBJ1-1
v_gene: TRBV6-1
CDR3nt: TGTGCCAGCAGTGAATGGGGGGTACCTGAAGCTTTCTTT
CDR3aa: CASSEWGVPEAFF

d_gene: NA
abundance: NA
j_gene: TRBJ1-4
v_gene: TRBV25-1
CDR3nt: TGTGCCAGCAGTGAATTAGGCAGGGAAAATGAAAAACTGTTTTTT
CDR3aa: CASSELGRENEKLFF

d_gene: NA
abundance: NA
j_gene: TRBJ1-2
v_gene: TRBV5-1
CDR3nt: TGCGCCAGCAGCCTCGGACAACCTGCAACTAACTATGGCTACACCTTC
CDR3aa: CASSLGQPATNYGYTF

d_gene: NA
abundance: NA
j_gene: TRBJ2-2
v_gene: TRBV4-1
CDR3nt: TGCGCCAGCAGCCAGAGATTAGGGGATCCCGGGGAGCTGTTTTTT
CDR3aa: CASSQRLGDPGELFF

d_gene: TRBD2
abundance: NA
j_gene: TRBJ2-3
v_gene: TRBV7-8
CDR3nt: TGTGCCAGCAGCTTGGCGGGGGGTGCTAGCACAGATACGCAGTATTTT
CDR3aa: CASSLAGGASTDTQYF

d_gene: NA
abundance: NA
j_gene: TRBJ1-1
v_gene: TRBV20-1
CDR3nt: TGCAGTGCTAGTGGGGCGGAAGCTTTCTTT
CDR3aa: CSASGAEAFF

d_gene: TRBD1
abundance: NA
j_gene: TRBJ2-1
v_gene: TRBV7-2
CDR3nt: TGTGCCAGCTTAAACAGGGGCTCCTACAATGAGCAGTTCTTC
CDR3aa: CASLNRGSYNEQFF

d_gene: NA
abundance: few
j_gene: TRBJ1-2
v_gene: TRBV7-9
CDR3nt: TGTGCCAGCACCCTACGGGGGGAGAGAGGCTACACCTTC
CDR3aa: CASTLRGERGYTF

d_gene: NA
abundance: NA
j_gene: TRBJ1-3
v_gene: TRBV19
CDR3nt: TGTGCCAGTACTCTCTCTGGAAACACCATATATTTT
CDR3aa: CASTLSGNTIYF

d_gene: TRBD2
abundance: once
j_gene: TRBJ2-5
v_gene: TRBV5-1
CDR3nt: TGCGCCAGCAGCGGGGGACTAGGAGGCGAGACCCAGTACTTC
CDR3aa: CASSGGLGGETQYF

d_gene: NA
abundance: NA
j_gene: TRBJ1-1
v_gene: TRBV18
CDR3nt: TGTGCCAGCTCACCACCGGCTCAGAACACTGAAGCTTTCTTT
CDR3aa: CASSPPAQNTEAFF

d_gene: TRBD1
abundance: NA
j_gene: TRBJ1-5
v_gene: TRBV7-2
CDR3nt: TGTGCCAGCAGCTCGAGGACAGGGCTAAATCAGCCCCAGCATTTT
CDR3aa: CASSSRTGLNQPQHF

d_gene: NA
abundance: NA
j_gene: TRBJ1-6
v_gene: TRBV18
CDR3nt: TGTGCCAGCTCACCGGCAGTTCTCCCAAATTCACCCCTCCACTTT
CDR3aa: CASSPAVLPNSPLHF

d_gene: NA
abundance: NA
j_gene: TRBJ2-5
v_gene: TRBV6-5
CDR3nt: TGTGCCAGCAGTTACTCGGCAGGGGCAGAAGAGACCCAGTACTTC
CDR3aa: CASSYSAGAEETQYF

d_gene: TRBD1
abundance: once
j_gene: TRBJ1-5
v_gene: TRBV6-5
CDR3nt: TGTGCCAGCACAACAGGGGTAGGTCAGCCCCAGCATTTT
CDR3aa: CASTTGVGQPQHF

d_gene: NA
abundance: NA
j_gene: TRBJ2-7
v_gene: TRBV9
CDR3nt: TGTGCCAGCAGCGTAGGTGGGGGGGCTCGCTACGAGCAGTACTTC
CDR3aa: CASSVGGGARYEQYF

d_gene: NA
abundance: NA
j_gene: TRBJ1-2
v_gene: TRBV19
CDR3nt: TGTGCCAGTAGTATTCGGGCCATAGCGGGGGGGCATGACGGCTACACCTTC
CDR3aa: CASSIRAIAGGHDGYTF

d_gene: TRBD2
abundance: once
j_gene: TRBJ2-1
v_gene: TRBV29-1
CDR3nt: TGCAGCGTCCTGCGGGGGGGCTCCTACAATGAGCAGTTCTTC
CDR3aa: CSVLRGGSYNEQFF

d_gene: TRBD1
abundance: NA
j_gene: TRBJ2-7
v_gene: TRBV5-1
CDR3nt: TGCGCCAGCAGCTTGACAGGGGGCCTCTACGAGCAGTACTTC
CDR3aa: CASSLTGGLYEQYF

d_gene: NA
abundance: NA
j_gene: TRBJ2-1
v_gene: TRBV9
CDR3nt: TGTGCCAGCAGCGTAGCTAGGGGTTGGCTCAATGAGCAGTTCTTC
CDR3aa: CASSVARGWLNEQFF

d_gene: TRBD2
abundance: NA
j_gene: TRBJ2-3
v_gene: TRBV30
CDR3nt: TGTGCCTCCAGCGGGGGGGCCGAAAATACGCAGTATTTT
CDR3aa: CASSGGAENTQYF

d_gene: NA
abundance: NA
j_gene: TRBJ2-1
v_gene: TRBV7-9
CDR3nt: TGTGCCAGCAGCGGAACAGGCTACAATGAGCAGTTCTTC
CDR3aa: CASSGTGYNEQFF

d_gene: NA
abundance: few
j_gene: TRBJ1-1
v_gene: TRBV27
CDR3nt: TGTGCCAGCAGTTTTCAATCGCGCCGCCCGGGGACTGAAGCTTTCTTT
CDR3aa: CASSFQSRRPGTEAFF

d_gene: NA
abundance: once
j_gene: TRBJ2-6
v_gene: TRBV19
CDR3nt: TGTGCCAGTAGTACAAAAAGTCCCCTACGCTCTGGGGCCAACGTCCTGACTTTC
CDR3aa: CASSTKSPLRSGANVLTF

d_gene: NA
abundance: NA
j_gene: TRBJ1-1
v_gene: TRBV6-1
CDR3nt: TGTGCCAGCAGTGAAGTCCTAAGGGGAACTGAAGCTTTCTTT
CDR3aa: CASSEVLRGTEAFF

d_gene: TRBD2
abundance: NA
j_gene: TRBJ2-5
v_gene: TRBV11-2
CDR3nt: TGTGCCAGCAGCTCGGGGACTAGCGGGGGGGCGATAGAGACCCAGTACTTC
CDR3aa: CASSSGTSGGAIETQYF

d_gene: TRBD1
abundance: once
j_gene: TRBJ2-7
v_gene: TRBV7-6
CDR3nt: TGTGCCAGCAGCTTCCGGACAGGGACCGGCGAGCAGTACTTC
CDR3aa: CASSFRTGTGEQYF

d_gene: NA
abundance: NA
j_gene: TRBJ1-3
v_gene: TRBV5-1
CDR3nt: TGCGCCAGCAGCTTCAGCTCTGGAAACACCATATATTTT
CDR3aa: CASSFSSGNTIYF

d_gene: NA
abundance: NA
j_gene: TRBJ1-2
v_gene: TRBV7-9
CDR3nt: TGTTCCAGCAGCCGCCAGGGAAATGGCTACACCTTC
CDR3aa: CSSSRQGNGYTF

d_gene: TRBD1
abundance: NA
j_gene: TRBJ1-2
v_gene: TRBV7-9
CDR3nt: TGTGCCAGCAGCACCTCCGGCAGGGGGGCGGATAACTATGGCTACACCTTC
CDR3aa: CASSTSGRGADNYGYTF

d_gene: TRBD1
abundance: NA
j_gene: TRBJ2-7
v_gene: TRBV6-6
CDR3nt: TGTGCCAGCAGTTACCCTGACAGGGGGCTATCCTACGAGCAGTACTTC
CDR3aa: CASSYPDRGLSYEQYF

d_gene: NA
abundance: NA
j_gene: TRBJ2-1
v_gene: TRBV19
CDR3nt: TGTGCCAGCACCGGCGACTCTTACTACAATGAGCAGTTCTTC
CDR3aa: CASTGDSYYNEQFF

d_gene: NA
abundance: NA
j_gene: TRBJ1-1
v_gene: TRBV7-3
CDR3nt: TGTGCCAGCAGCCCTAATAGAGGAACTGAAGCTTTCTTT
CDR3aa: CASSPNRGTEAFF